This T cell receptor beta chain appears in the sequencing data of a study of beta chain features in type 1 diabetes. Study-wide results and limits: Among all four CD4+ subsets, Type 1 diabetes patients had TCRB CDR3s that were moderately but significantly shorter.

The germline gives CDR1 MNHNS, CDR2 SASEGT. The CDR3 contains 19 residues. Unmatched junction bases numbered 11, after V lost 4 bases and J lost 0 bases. What was sequenced were expressed TCRB transcripts, since all of the isolated RNA had been reverse transcribed. This table comes from immunoSEQ multiplex PCR, and its TCRdb copy is limited to in-frame clones, with some not included. This table has about 170,000 clones, about 7.8% appearing once. This clone was detected a few times. Its antigen is not known. This chain links TRBV6-1 with TRBJ1-6; 8 bases line up with TRBD1. The receptor's source is a woman aged 40 to 50 with type 1 diabetes. The specimen sequenced was central memory CD4+ T cells from blood. This CDR3 reads CASSGGRGPTGSYNSPLHF. The DNA for the CDR3 is TGTGCCAGCAGTGGTGGCAGGGGGCCCACCGGCTCCTATAATTCACCCCTCCACTTT.